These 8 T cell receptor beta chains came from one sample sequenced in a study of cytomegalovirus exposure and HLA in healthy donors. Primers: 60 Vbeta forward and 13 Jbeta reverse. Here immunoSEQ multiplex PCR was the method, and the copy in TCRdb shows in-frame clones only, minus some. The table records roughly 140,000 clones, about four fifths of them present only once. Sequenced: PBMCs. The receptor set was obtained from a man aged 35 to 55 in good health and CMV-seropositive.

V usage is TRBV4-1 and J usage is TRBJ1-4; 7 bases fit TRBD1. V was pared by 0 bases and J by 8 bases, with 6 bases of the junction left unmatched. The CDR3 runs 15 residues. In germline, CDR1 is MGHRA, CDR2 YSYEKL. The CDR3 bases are TGCGCCAGCAGCCAAGATAAAGGGGGCGAGGAAAAACTGTTTTTT. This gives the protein CASSQDKGGEEKLFF.

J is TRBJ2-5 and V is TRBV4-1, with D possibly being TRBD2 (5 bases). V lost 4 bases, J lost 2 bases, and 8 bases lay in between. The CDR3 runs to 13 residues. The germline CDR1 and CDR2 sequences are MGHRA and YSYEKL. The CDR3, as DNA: TGCGCCAGCAGCCGAGGACTGCAAGAGACCCAGTACTTC. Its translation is CASSRGLQETQYF.

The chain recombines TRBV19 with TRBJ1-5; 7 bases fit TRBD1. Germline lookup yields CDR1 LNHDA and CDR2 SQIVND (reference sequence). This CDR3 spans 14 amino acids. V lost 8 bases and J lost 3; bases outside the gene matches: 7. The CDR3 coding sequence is TGTGCCAGTGCCGACAGGGAGCACAATCAGCCCCAGCATTTT. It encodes CASADREHNQPQHF.

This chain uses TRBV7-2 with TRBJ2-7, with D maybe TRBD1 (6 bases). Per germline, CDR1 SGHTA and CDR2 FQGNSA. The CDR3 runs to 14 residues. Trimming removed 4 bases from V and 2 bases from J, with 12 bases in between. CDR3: CASSSTGSAYEQYF. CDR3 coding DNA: TGTGCCAGCAGCTCAACAGGGTCGGCCTACGAGCAGTACTTC.

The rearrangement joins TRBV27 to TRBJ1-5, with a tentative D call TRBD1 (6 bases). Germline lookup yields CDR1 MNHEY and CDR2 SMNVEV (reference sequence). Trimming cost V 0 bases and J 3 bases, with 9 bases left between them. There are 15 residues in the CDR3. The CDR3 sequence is CASSLSWTANQPQHF. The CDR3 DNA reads TGTGCCAGCAGTTTATCGTGGACAGCCAATCAGCCCCAGCATTTT.

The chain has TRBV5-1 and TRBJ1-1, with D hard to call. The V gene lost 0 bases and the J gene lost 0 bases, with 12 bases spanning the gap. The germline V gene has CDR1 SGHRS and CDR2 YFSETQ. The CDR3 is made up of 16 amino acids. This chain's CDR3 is CASSLALTEMNTEAFF. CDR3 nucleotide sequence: TGCGCCAGCAGCTTGGCGTTGACGGAGATGAACACTGAAGCTTTCTTT.

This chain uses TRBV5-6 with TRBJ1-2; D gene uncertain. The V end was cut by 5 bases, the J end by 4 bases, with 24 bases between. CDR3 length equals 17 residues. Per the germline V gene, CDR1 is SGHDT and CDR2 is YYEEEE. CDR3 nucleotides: TGTGCCAGCAGTTTCTTGACTGAAGAGCCTCTAGGCTATGGCTACACCTTC. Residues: CASSFLTEEPLGYGYTF. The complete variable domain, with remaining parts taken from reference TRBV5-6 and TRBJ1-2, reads DAGVTQSPTHLIKTRGQQVTLRCSPKSGHDTVSWYQQALGQGPQFIFQYYEEEERQRGNFPDRFSGHQFPNYSSELNVNALLLGDSALYLCASSFLTEEPLGYGYTFGSGTRLTVV.

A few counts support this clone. As DNA, the CDR3 is TGTGCCAGCAGTGAGGACAGATCTGGAAACACCATATATTTT. Residues: CASSEDRSGNTIYF. V usage is TRBV6-5 and J usage is TRBJ1-3; a weak D match, TRBD1 (6 bases). This CDR3 is 14 amino acids long. Germline-derived CDR1 and CDR2 are MNHEY and SVGAGI. The V and J ends lost 5 bases and 1 base respectively, with 9 bases between them.